The clone carrying this TCR beta chain was seen a single time. The antigen is unknown. Amplification used 60 Vbeta primers and 13 Jbeta primers. Repertoires were generated with immunoSEQ multiplex PCR, while TCRdb's copy carries only in-frame clones and drops some. The sample includes about 160,000 clones, about 80% of them seen just once. V lost 0 bases to trimming and J lost 11 bases, with 16 bases between them. CDR3 length: 14 residues. Germline values: CDR1 SGHTA, CDR2 FQGNSA. The sample originates from a study of cytomegalovirus exposure and HLA in healthy donors. Study-wide results and limits: Follow-up analysis later connected one missense variant in DCLRE1C with trimming of TCR beta V- and J-genes. Upon later analysis, HLA-associated TCR beta chains proved more clonally expanded than other, equally common chains.

The TCR sequence derives from a young man in good health and CMV-seronegative. Source material: PBMCs. J is TRBJ1-1 and V is TRBV7-2; D is possibly TRBD1 (5 bases). CDR3 loop: CASSLASGIGVAFF. CDR3 DNA sequence: TGTGCCAGCAGCTTAGCTTCAGGGATTGGGGTGGCTTTCTTT.